This T cell receptor (beta chain) was captured by sequencing in a study of blood T cell repertoires in COVID-19. Only in-frame clones appear in the TCRdb table, and some are missing; sequencing was by immunoSEQ multiplex PCR. Of 130,000 to 150,000 clones listed, roughly 87% were seen once; the top ten hold 1.5% to 2%. Per the germline V gene, CDR1 is SGHTA and CDR2 is FQGNSA. V shed 1 base and J 7 bases; nucleotides not matched to a gene: 4. The CDR3 is 14 residues long. This sequence was found in a man in his 70s with acute or convalescent COVID-19. The chain carries TRBV7-2 and TRBJ2-7; 10 bases are a match to TRBD2. What was sequenced was peripheral blood. The CDR3, as DNA: TGTGCCAGCAGCTTAGTGGGACTAGCGAGTGAGCAGTACTTC. Protein sequence: CASSLVGLASEQYF.